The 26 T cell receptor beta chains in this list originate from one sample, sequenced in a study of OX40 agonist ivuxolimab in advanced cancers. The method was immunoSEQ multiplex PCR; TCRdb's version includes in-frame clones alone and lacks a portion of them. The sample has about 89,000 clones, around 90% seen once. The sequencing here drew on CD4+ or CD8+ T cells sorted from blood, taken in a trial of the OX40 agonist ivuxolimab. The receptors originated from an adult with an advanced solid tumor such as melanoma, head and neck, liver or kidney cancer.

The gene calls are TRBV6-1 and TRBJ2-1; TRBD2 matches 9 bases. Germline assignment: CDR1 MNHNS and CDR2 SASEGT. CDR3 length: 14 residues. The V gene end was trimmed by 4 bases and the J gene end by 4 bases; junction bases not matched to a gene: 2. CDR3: CASSGLAGYNEQFF. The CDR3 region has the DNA TGTGCCAGCAGTGGGCTAGCGGGGTACAATGAGCAGTTCTTC.

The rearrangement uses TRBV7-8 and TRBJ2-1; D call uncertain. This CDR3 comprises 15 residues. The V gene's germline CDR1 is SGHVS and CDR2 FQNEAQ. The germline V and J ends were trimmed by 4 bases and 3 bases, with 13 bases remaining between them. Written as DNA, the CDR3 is TGTGCCAGCAGCTCGGGTAGGAACAGCTACAATGAGCAGTTCTTC. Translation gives CASSSGRNSYNEQFF. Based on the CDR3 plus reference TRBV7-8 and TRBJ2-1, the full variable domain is GAGVSQSPRYKVAKRGQDVALRCDPISGHVSLFWYQQALGQGPEFLTYFQNEAQLDKSGLPSDRFFAERPEGSVSTLKIQRTQQEDSAVYLCASSSGRNSYNEQFFGPGTRLTVL.

CDR3 protein: CASSSRGGNTEAFF. CDR3 sequence (DNA): TGTGCCAGCAGCTCCAGGGGCGGGAACACTGAAGCTTTCTTT. This chain links TRBV11-2 with TRBJ1-1; D is possibly TRBD1 (6 bases). The V gene's germline CDR1 is SGHAT and CDR2 FQNNGV. The CDR3 totals 14 residues. V was shortened by 4 bases and J by 1 base, with 10 bases between the two germline ends.

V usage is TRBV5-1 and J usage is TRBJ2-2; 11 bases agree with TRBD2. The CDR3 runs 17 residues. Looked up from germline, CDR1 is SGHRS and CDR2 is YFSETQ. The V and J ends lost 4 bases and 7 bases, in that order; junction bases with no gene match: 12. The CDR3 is CASSPLASGRINGELFF. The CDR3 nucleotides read TGCGCCAGCAGCCCCCTAGCTAGCGGGAGGATTAACGGGGAGCTGTTTTTT.

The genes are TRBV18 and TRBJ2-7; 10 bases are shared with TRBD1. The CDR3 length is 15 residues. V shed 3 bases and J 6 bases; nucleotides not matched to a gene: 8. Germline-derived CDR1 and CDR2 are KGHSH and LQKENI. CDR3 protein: CASSPSGTGDGEQYF. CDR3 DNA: TGTGCCAGCTCACCCTCCGGGACAGGGGACGGCGAGCAGTACTTC.

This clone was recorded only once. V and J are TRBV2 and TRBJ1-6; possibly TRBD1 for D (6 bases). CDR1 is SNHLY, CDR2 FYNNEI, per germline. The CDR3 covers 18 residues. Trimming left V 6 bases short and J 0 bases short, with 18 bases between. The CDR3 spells CASRETGPYSSYNSPLHF. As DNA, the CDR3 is TGTGCCAGCAGGGAGACAGGCCCCTATAGCTCCTATAATTCACCCCTCCACTTT.

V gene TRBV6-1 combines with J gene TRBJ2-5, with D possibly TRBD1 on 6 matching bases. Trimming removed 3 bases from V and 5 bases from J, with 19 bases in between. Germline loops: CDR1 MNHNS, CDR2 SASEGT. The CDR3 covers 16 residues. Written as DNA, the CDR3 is TGTGCCAGCAGTGACAACAGGGTAGCTAGGCGCGAGACCCAGTACTTC. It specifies CASSDNRVARRETQYF.

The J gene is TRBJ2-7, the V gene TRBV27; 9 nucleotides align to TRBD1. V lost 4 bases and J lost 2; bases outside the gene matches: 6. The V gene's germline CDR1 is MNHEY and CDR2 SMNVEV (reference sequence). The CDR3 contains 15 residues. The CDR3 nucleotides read TGTGCCAGCAGTTCGACCGGGACAGGGACCTACGAGCAGTACTTC. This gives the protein CASSSTGTGTYEQYF.

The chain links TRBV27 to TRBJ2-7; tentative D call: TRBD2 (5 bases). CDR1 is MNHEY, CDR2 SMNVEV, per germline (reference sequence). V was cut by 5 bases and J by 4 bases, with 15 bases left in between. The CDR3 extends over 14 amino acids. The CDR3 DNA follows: TGTGCCAGCAGTCCCAGACGGCAGCGGTACGAGCAGTACTTC. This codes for CASSPRRQRYEQYF.

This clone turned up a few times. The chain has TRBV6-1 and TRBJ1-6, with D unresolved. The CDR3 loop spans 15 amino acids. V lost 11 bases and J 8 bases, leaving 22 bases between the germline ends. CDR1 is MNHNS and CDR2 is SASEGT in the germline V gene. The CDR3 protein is CASLGYATMDSPLHF. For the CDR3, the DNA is TGTGCCTCCCTTGGGTACGCAACGATGGATTCACCCCTCCACTTT.

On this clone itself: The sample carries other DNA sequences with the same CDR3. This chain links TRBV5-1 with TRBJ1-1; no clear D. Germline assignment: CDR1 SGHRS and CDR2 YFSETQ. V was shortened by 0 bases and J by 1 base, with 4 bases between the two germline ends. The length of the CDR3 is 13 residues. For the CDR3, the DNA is TGCGCCAGCAGCTTGGAGGGGAACACTGAAGCTTTCTTT. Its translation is CASSLEGNTEAFF.

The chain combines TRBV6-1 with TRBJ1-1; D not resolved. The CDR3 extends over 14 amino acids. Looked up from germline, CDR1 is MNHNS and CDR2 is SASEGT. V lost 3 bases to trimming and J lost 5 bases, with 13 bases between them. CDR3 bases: TGTGCCAGCAGTGACATCCGGGTTGGTACTGAAGCTTTCTTT. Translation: CASSDIRVGTEAFF.

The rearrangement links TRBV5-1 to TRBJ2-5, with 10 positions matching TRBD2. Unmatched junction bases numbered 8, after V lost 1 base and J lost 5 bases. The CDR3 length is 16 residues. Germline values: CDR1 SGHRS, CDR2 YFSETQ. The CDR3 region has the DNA TGCGCCAGCAGCTTGAGTTTCCTAGCGGGAGACGAGACCCAGTACTTC. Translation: CASSLSFLAGDETQYF.

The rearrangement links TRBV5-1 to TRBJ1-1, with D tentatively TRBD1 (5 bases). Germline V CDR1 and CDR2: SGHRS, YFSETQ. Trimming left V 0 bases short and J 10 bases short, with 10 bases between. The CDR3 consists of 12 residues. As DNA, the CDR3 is TGCGCCAGCAGCTTGGCGGGGGAAGGAGCTTTCTTT. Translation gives CASSLAGEGAFF.

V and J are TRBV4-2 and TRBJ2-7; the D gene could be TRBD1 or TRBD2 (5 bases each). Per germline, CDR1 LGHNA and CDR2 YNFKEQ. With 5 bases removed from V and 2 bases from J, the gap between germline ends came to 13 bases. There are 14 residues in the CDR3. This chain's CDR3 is CASSAGTVAYEQYF. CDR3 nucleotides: TGTGCCAGCAGCGCCGGGACGGTAGCCTACGAGCAGTACTTC.

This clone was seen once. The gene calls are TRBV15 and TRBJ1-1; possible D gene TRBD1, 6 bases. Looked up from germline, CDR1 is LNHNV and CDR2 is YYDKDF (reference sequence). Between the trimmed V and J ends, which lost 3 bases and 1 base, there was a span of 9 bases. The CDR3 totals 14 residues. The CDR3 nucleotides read TGTGCCACCAGCAGGGGCAGGGGGAACACTGAAGCTTTCTTT. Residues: CATSRGRGNTEAFF. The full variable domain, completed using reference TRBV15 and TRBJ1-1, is DAMVIQNPRYQVTQFGKPVTLSCSQTLNHNVMYWYQQKSSQAPKLLFHYYDKDFNNEADTPDNFQSRRPNTSFCFLDIRSPGLGDTAMYLCATSRGRGNTEAFFGQGTRLTVV.

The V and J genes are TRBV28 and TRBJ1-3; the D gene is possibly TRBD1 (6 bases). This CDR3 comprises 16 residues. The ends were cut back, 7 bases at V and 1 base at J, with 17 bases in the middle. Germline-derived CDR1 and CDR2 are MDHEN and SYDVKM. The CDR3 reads CASTSTRQESGNTIYF. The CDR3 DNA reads TGTGCCAGCACCTCCACCCGACAGGAATCTGGAAACACCATATATTTT.

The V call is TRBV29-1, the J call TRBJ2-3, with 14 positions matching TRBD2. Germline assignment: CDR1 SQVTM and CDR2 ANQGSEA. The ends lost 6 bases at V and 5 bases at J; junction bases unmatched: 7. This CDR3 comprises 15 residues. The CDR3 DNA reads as TGCAGCGTCTGGACTAGCGGGAGGACAAGAGATACGCAGTATTTT. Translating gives CSVWTSGRTRDTQYF.

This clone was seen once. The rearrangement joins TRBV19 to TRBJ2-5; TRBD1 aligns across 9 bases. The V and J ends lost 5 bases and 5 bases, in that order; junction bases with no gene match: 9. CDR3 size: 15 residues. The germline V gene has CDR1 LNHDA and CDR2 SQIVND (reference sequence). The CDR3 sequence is CASSPQGARYETQYF. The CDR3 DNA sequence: TGTGCCAGTAGTCCACAGGGGGCGCGTTATGAGACCCAGTACTTC.

The CDR3 region is CASSFRTGVTDTQYF. CDR3 DNA: TGTGCCAGCAGCTTCCGGACAGGGGTCACAGATACGCAGTATTTT. The chain combines TRBV11-3 with TRBJ2-3, with 9 bases aligning to TRBD1. V gave up 3 bases and J gave up 2 bases; unmatched junction bases: 3. The germline V gene encodes CDR1 SGHNT and CDR2 YENEEA. The CDR3 length is 15 residues. Drawing the rest from reference TRBV11-3 and TRBJ2-3, the complete variable domain is EAGVVQSPRYKIIEKKQPVAFWCNPISGHNTLYWYLQNLGQGPELLIRYENEEAVDDSQLPKDRFSAERLKGVDSTLKIQPAELGDSAVYLCASSFRTGVTDTQYFGPGTRLTVL.

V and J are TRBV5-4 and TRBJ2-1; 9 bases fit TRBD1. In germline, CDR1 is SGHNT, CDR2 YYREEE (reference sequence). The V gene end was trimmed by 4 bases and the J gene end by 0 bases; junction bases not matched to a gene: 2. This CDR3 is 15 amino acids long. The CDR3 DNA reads TGTGCCAGCAGCCTGGACAGGGGCTCCTACAATGAGCAGTTCTTC. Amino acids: CASSLDRGSYNEQFF.

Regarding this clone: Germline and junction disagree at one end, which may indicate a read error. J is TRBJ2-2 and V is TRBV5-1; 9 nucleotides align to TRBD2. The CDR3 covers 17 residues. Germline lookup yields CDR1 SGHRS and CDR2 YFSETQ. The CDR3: CARSSGAAGGLIGELFF. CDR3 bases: TGCGCCCGCAGCTCTGGTGCGGCGGGGGGGCTGATCGGGGAGCTGTTTTTT.

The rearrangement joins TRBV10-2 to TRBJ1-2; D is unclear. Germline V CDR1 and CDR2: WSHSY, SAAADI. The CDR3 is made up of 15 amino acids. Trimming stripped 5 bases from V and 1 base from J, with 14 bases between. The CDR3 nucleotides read TGCGCCAGCAGTCCCCCGGCAGCTTTTAACTATGGCTACACCTTC. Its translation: CASSPPAAFNYGYTF.

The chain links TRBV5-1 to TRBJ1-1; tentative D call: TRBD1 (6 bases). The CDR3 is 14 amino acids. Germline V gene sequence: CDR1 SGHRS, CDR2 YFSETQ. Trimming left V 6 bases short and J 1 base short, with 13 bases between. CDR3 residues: CASTRTAANTEAFF. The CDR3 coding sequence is TGCGCCAGCACAAGGACAGCGGCGAACACTGAAGCTTTCTTT.

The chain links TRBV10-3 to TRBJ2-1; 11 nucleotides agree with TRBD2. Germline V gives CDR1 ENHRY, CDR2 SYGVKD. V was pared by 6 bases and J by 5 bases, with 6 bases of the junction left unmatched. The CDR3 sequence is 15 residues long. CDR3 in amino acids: CAISDLAGGHNEQFF. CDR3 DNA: TGTGCCATCAGCGACCTAGCGGGAGGACACAATGAGCAGTTCTTC.

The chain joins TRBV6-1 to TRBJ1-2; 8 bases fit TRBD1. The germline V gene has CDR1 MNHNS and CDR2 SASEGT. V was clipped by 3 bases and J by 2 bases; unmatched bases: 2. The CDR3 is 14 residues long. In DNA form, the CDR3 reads TGTGCCAGCAGTGAGAGGACAGGGAACTATGGCTACACCTTC. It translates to CASSERTGNYGYTF.